What follows are 8 T cell receptor beta chains derived from one specimen sequenced in a study of post-analysis software for immune sequencing data. Overall study results and limits: TRBV5-6, TRBV5-1 and TRBV20-1 were among four to six TRBV segments more frequent in patients than controls.

Prepared libraries of TCR beta cDNA carried unique molecular identifiers. TCRdb re-called the PCR reads through MiXCR, storing one row per CDR3 protein. The table records 400,000 to 500,000 distinct CDR3 sequences, 30% to 40% of them present only once. Antigens of these TCRs are unknown. Sequenced material: blood. The receptors stem from a girl aged 2 to 9 with multiple sclerosis.

Only a few counts were recorded for this clonotype. The rearrangement joins TRBV7-9 to TRBJ2-6; D unresolved. The CDR3 sequence is 15 residues long. The germline V and J ends were trimmed by 6 bases and 4 bases, with 13 bases remaining between them. Germline V gene sequence: CDR1 SEHNR, CDR2 FQNEAQ (reference sequence). CDR3 residues: CASSLINSGANVLTF. The CDR3 region has the DNA TGTGCCAGCAGTTTGATAAACTCCGGGGCCAACGTCCTGACTTTC.

V is TRBV15 and J is TRBJ2-1; D not certain. Germline V gene lookup returns CDR1 LNHNV and CDR2 YYDKDF (reference sequence). V lost 0 bases to trimming and J lost 3 bases, with 9 bases between them. The CDR3 covers 15 residues. The CDR3 spells CATSRDRAGYNEQFF. The CDR3, as DNA: TGTGCCACCAGCAGAGATAGGGCAGGCTACAATGAGCAGTTCTTC.

The gene calls are TRBV5-1 and TRBJ2-1, with 10 bases lining up with TRBD2. This CDR3 has 19 residues. Germline V gene data show CDR1 as SGHRS and CDR2 as YFSETQ. With V trimmed by 3 bases and J by 1 base, 13 bases remained unmatched. The CDR3 reads CASSWAASGGGTSYNEQFF. The CDR3 nucleotides read TGCGCCAGCAGCTGGGCTGCTAGCGGGGGTGGAACATCCTACAATGAGCAGTTCTTC.

This sequence joins TRBV12-3 or TRBV12-4 and TRBJ2-5; maybe TRBD2 (5 bases). The CDR3 spans 14 residues. V was clipped by 5 bases and J by 5 bases, with 15 bases between them. CDR3 amino acids: CASSPWTGPETQYF. The CDR3 bases are TGTGCCAGCAGTCCCTGGACTGGTCCGGAGACCCAGTACTTC.

This clonotype was detected a few times. This chain links TRBV9 with TRBJ2-1; D is undetermined. The V and J ends lost 0 bases and 0 bases respectively, with 7 bases between them. The CDR3 length is 15 residues. Germline-derived CDR1 and CDR2 are SGDLS and YYNGEE. The CDR3 DNA sequence: TGTGCCAGCAGCGTAGAGGTTAGCTCCTACAATGAGCAGTTCTTC. Amino acid sequence: CASSVEVSSYNEQFF.

The CDR3, as DNA: TGCGCCAGCAGCCTCACCCCAGATTGGGAGCAGTACTTC. It yields the protein CASSLTPDWEQYF. The chain is built from TRBV5-1 and TRBJ2-1; no firm D call. The J call may be incorrect, as the DNA end agrees better with TRBJ2-7. The CDR3 consists of 13 residues. Germline-derived CDR1 and CDR2 are SGHRS and YFSETQ.

Details on this clonotype: Its ends do not fully match the called genes, so a read error is possible. This chain connects TRBV7-7 to TRBJ2-1, with D tentatively TRBD2 (6 bases). The CDR3 covers 15 residues. Germline V gene sequence: CDR1 SSHAT, CDR2 FNYEAQ (reference sequence). The CDR3, as DNA: TGTGCTAGCAGCTTAGTTAGCGGCGGAGGCAATGAGCAGGTCTTC. It specifies CASSLVSGGGNEQVF.

The chain has TRBV27 and TRBJ2-3; 8 bases fit TRBD2. The CDR3 has 16 residues. Trimming at V came to 5 bases and at J to 2 bases, leaving 9 bases not matched to a gene. Germline-derived CDR1 and CDR2 are MNHEY and SMNVEV (reference sequence). For the CDR3, the DNA is TGTGCCAGCAGTCCGCGACTAGCGAGCTACACAGATACGCAGTATTTT. Translated: CASSPRLASYTDTQYF.